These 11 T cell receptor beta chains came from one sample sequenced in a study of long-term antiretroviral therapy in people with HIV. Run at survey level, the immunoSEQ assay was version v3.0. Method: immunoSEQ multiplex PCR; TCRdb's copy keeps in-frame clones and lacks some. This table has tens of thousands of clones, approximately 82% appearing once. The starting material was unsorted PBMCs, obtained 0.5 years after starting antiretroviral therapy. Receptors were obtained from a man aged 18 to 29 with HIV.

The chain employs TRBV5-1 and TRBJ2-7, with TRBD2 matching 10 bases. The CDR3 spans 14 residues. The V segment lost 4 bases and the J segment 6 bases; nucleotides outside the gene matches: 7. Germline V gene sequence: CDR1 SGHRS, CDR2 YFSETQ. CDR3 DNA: TGCGCCAGCAGCCCACGGGAGCGGGGGGGCGAGCAGTACTTC. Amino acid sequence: CASSPRERGGEQYF.

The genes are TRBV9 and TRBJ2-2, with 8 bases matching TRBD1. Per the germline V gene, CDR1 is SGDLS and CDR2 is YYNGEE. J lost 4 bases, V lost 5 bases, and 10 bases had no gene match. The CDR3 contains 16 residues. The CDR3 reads CASSHSQGASTGELFF. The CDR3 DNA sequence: TGTGCCAGCAGTCATAGTCAGGGGGCGAGCACCGGGGAGCTGTTTTTT.

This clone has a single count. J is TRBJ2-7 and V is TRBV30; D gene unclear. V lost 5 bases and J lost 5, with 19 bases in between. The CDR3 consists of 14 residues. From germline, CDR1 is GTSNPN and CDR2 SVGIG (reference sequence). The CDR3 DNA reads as TGTGCCTGGGACTCCTTGGGGTCTGGGCACGAGCAGTACTTC. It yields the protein CAWDSLGSGHEQYF.

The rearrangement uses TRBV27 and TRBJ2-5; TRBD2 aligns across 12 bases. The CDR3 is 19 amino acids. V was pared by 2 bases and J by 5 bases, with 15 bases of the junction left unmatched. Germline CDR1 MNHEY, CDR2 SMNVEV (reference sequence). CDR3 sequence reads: CASSLGWASGRATYETQYF. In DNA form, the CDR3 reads TGTGCCAGCAGTTTAGGATGGGCTAGCGGGAGGGCCACGTATGAGACCCAGTACTTC.

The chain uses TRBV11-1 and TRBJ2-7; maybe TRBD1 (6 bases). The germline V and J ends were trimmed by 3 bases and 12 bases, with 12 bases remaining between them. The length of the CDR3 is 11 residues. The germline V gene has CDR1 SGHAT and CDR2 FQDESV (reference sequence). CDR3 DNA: TGTGCCAGCAGCTTCGGACAGCCACTGTACTTC. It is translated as CASSFGQPLYF.

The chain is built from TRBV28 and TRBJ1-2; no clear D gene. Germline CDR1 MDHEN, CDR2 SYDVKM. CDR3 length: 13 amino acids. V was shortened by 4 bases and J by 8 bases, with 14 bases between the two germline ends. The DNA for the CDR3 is TGTGCCAGCAGTTCCCTGAGACTCGGAGGCTACACCTTC. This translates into CASSSLRLGGYTF.

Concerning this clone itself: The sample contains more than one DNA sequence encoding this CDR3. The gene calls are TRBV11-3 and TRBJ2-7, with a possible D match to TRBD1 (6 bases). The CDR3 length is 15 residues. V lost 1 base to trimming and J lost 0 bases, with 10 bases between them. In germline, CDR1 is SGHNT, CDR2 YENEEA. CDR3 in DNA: TGTGCCAGCAGCTTAGGAGGGGGAAGCTCCTACGAGCAGTACTTC. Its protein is CASSLGGGSSYEQYF. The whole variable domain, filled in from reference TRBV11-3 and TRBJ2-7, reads EAGVVQSPRYKIIEKKQPVAFWCNPISGHNTLYWYLQNLGQGPELLIRYENEEAVDDSQLPKDRFSAERLKGVDSTLKIQPAELGDSAVYLCASSLGGGSSYEQYFGPGTRLTVT.

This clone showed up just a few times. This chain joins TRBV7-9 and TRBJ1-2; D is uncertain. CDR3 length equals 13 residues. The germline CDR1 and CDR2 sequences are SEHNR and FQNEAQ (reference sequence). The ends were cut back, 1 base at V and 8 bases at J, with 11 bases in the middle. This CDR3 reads CASSLEGLRGYTF. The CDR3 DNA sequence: TGTGCCAGCAGCTTAGAAGGGCTAAGGGGCTACACCTTC. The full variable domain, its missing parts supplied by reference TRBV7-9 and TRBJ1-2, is DTGVSQNPRHKITKRGQNVTFRCDPISEHNRLYWYRQTLGQGPEFLTYFQNEAQLEKSRLLSDRFSAERPKGSFSTLEIQRTEQGDSAMYLCASSLEGLRGYTFGSGTRLTVV.

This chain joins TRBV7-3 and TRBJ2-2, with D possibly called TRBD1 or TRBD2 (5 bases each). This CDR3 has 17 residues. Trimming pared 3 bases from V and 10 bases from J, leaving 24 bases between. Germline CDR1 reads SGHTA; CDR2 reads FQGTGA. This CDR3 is CASSLGRAGPSGTELFF. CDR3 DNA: TGTGCCAGCAGCTTGGGTCGGGCAGGGCCAAGCGGAACGGAGCTGTTTTTT.

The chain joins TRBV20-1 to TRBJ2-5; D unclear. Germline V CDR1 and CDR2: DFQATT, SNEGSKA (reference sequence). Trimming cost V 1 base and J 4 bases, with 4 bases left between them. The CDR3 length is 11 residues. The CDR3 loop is CSARGAETQYF. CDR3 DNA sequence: TGCAGTGCTAGAGGGGCAGAGACCCAGTACTTC.

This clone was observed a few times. CDR3 in amino acids: CSVRSAGELFF. The CDR3 coding sequence is TGCAGCGTTAGGTCGGCCGGGGAGCTGTTTTTT. This rearrangement joins TRBV29-1 to TRBJ2-2; D is unclear. Per germline, CDR1 SQVTM and CDR2 ANQGSEA. Trimming stripped 5 bases from V and 6 bases from J, with 7 bases between. The CDR3 extends over 11 amino acids.